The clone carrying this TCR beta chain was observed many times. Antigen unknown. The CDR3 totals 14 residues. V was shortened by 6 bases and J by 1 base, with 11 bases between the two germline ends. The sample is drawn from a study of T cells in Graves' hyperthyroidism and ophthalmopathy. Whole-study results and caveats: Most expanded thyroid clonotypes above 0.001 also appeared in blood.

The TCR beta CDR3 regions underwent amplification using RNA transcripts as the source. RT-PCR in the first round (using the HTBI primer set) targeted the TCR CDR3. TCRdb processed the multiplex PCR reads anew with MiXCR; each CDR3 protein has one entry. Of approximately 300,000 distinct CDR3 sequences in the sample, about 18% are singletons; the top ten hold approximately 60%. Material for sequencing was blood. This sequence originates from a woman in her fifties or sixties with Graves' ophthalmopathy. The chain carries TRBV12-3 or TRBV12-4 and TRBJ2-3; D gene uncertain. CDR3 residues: CASSARIRTDTQYF. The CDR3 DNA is TGTGCCAGCAGCGCACGGATCCGCACAGATACGCAGTATTTT.